A single TCR beta chain is shown here with its context. TCRdb reprocessed the RT-PCR reads via MiXCR and lists one record per CDR3 protein. Among 700,000 to 800,000 distinct CDR3 sequences listed, around a sixth were seen once. The CDR3 loop spans 12 amino acids. Trimming stripped 6 bases from V and 6 bases from J, with 15 bases between. CDR1 is DFQATT, CDR2 SNEGSKA, per germline (reference sequence). The data belong to a study of response to subunit inactivated influenza vaccine. Source: PBMCs from blood, taken 4 to 6 days after vaccination. This receptor was obtained from a man in his fifties or sixties who received an inactivated influenza vaccine. The chain is built from TRBV20-1 and TRBJ2-7; D tentatively fits TRBD1 or TRBD2 (5 bases each). The CDR3 DNA reads as TGCAGTGCCGTGGTGGGGGAGTCCGAGCAGTACTTC. Translated: CSAVVGESEQYF.